Listed below are T cell receptor beta chains from one sample, sequenced in a study of control samples from healthy donors and cancer patients. The table came from immunoSEQ multiplex PCR; TCRdb's copy has only in-frame clones and leaves some out. The table has 85,000 to 100,000 clones, around 80% seen once. Sequencing was done on a sample of blood. Receptor source: a man aged 55 to 70 in good health. Each CDR3 is given with its conserved first and last residue.

v_call	j_call	cdr3_aa
TRBV5-1	TRBJ2-7	CASSYTGDEQYF
TRBV5-1	TRBJ1-2	CASSLPGTGGGYTF
TRBV30	TRBJ1-1	CAWSVGNTEAFF
TRBV18	TRBJ2-2	CASSGRPSAGELFF
TRBV9	TRBJ1-2	CASSPGTGGLLYGYTF
TRBV24-1	TRBJ2-2	CATSDTGQGRNTGELFF
TRBV9	TRBJ1-2	CASSALNYGYTF
TRBV2	TRBJ2-7	CASSDGDEQYF
TRBV5-6	TRBJ2-4	CASSLVGGMYIQYF
TRBV7-8	TRBJ1-1	CASRPRGGSDTEAFF
TRBV19	TRBJ1-5	CASKLAGQGINQPQHF
TRBV7-3	TRBJ2-1	CASSSRGGDNEQFF
TRBV13	TRBJ2-1	CASSLITSGYNEQFF
TRBV12-3/TRBV12-4	TRBJ1-5	CASSSAFHQPQHF
TRBV19	TRBJ1-1	CASSEGQGLLNTEAFF
TRBV5-1	TRBJ2-5	CASSLEGQGETQYF
TRBV10-3	TRBJ1-4	CAISTVQGEKLFF
TRBV19	TRBJ2-1	CASTNSQGTGYNEQFF
TRBV7-8	TRBJ1-2	CASSLAMGYGYTF
TRBV19	TRBJ2-4	CASRRNGQGGTKNIQYF